These 18 T cell receptor beta chains were all obtained from the same sample, sequenced in a study of blood T cell repertoires in COVID-19. Sequencing was performed with immunoSEQ multiplex PCR; in TCRdb, only in-frame clones are kept and a portion is missing. The data contain roughly 200,000 clones, 86% of them singletons. The sample comprised peripheral blood. All receptors derive from a woman between 25 and 40 years old with active or convalescent COVID-19.

The chain couples TRBV19 to TRBJ2-5; TRBD2 matches 12 bases. Looked up from germline, CDR1 is LNHDA and CDR2 is SQIVND (reference sequence). CDR3 size: 16 residues. V lost 4 bases, J lost 5 bases, and 8 bases stayed unmatched. CDR3 coding DNA: TGTGCCAGTAGTAATCCTAGCGGGGGGGAGTTGGAGACCCAGTACTTC. Its translation is CASSNPSGGELETQYF.

This rearrangement joins TRBV4-2 to TRBJ2-3; 10 nucleotides line up with TRBD2. The CDR3 is 15 residues long. Trimming cost V 5 bases and J 1 base; bases outside gene matches: 3. Germline CDR1 is LGHNA and CDR2 is YNFKEQ. Here the CDR3 DNA reads TGTGCCAGCAGCTACGGGACTAGCGGCACAGATACGCAGTATTTT. It encodes CASSYGTSGTDTQYF.

The chain joins TRBV4-1 to TRBJ2-7, with 9 bases lining up with TRBD2. CDR3 length: 13 amino acids. Germline lookup yields CDR1 MGHRA and CDR2 YSYEKL. V trimming: 8 bases; J trimming: 4 bases; junction bases outside the gene matches: 6. The CDR3 DNA reads as TGCGCCAGCCGGGGACTAGCTGAGTACGAGCAGTACTTC. The encoded protein is CASRGLAEYEQYF.

The chain couples TRBV28 to TRBJ2-1; 10 bases fit TRBD2. This CDR3 contains 14 residues. Trimming cost V 5 bases and J 8 bases; bases outside gene matches: 6. Germline CDR1 reads MDHEN; CDR2 reads SYDVKM. CDR3 bases: TGTGCCAGCAGTCACTCAGCGGGAGGGCATGAGCAGTTCTTC. This codes for CASSHSAGGHEQFF.

In its sample, this clone was seen once. The chain links TRBV14 to TRBJ1-4, with TRBD1 as a possible D gene (5 bases). Germline assignment: CDR1 SGHDN and CDR2 FVKESK. The V end was cut by 3 bases, the J end by 9 bases, with 11 bases between. This CDR3 is built from 13 residues. CDR3 nucleotides: TGTGCCAGCAGCCAGGAACAGGAGCAAAAACTGTTTTTT. Translating it yields CASSQEQEQKLFF.

The chain carries TRBV28 and TRBJ2-1, with D possibly TRBD2 on 6 matching bases. Trimming took off 6 bases at V and 0 bases at J, with 12 bases between the two ends. The CDR3 consists of 15 residues. Germline CDR1 reads MDHEN; CDR2 reads SYDVKM. The CDR3 protein is CASSGGTSSYNEQFF. The CDR3 nucleotides read TGTGCCAGCAGCGGAGGGACCAGCTCCTACAATGAGCAGTTCTTC.

The V gene is TRBV3-1 (or the pseudogene TRBV3-2), the J gene TRBJ1-2; 8 bases map to TRBD1. Germline loops: CDR1 LGHDT, CDR2 YNNKEL (reference sequence). Losses at the gene ends were 4 bases for V and 6 bases for J; bases not matched to a gene: 4. There are 13 residues in the CDR3. The DNA of the CDR3 is TGTGCCAGCAGCCGGACAGGGAGGGATGGCTACACCTTC. Protein sequence: CASSRTGRDGYTF.

This rearrangement joins TRBV10-1 to TRBJ2-7; TRBD1 is a possible D gene (6 bases). The CDR3 has 15 amino acids. The V gene's germline CDR1 is WNHNN and CDR2 SYGVQD (reference sequence). Trimming left V 6 bases short and J 4 bases short, with 19 bases between. The CDR3 DNA reads as TGCGCCAGCAGCGGCTTTAGGGGGAATATATACGAGCAGTACTTC. Translation: CASSGFRGNIYEQYF.

The gene calls are TRBV3-1 (or the pseudogene TRBV3-2) and TRBJ1-2; D call uncertain. The CDR3 spans 17 residues. CDR1 LGHDT and CDR2 YNNKEL come from the germline V gene (reference sequence). The germline V and J ends were trimmed by 0 bases and 4 bases, with 18 bases remaining between them. The CDR3 nucleotides are TGTGCCAGCAGCCAAGATGACTGGGCAGCGGAATTCTATGGCTACACCTTC. This gives the protein CASSQDDWAAEFYGYTF.

This clone was found a few times. The J gene is TRBJ1-2, the V gene TRBV3-1 (or the pseudogene TRBV3-2); the D gene is possibly TRBD1 (5 bases). With 1 base removed from V and 5 bases from J, the gap between germline ends came to 11 bases. Germline CDR1 reads LGHDT; CDR2 reads YNNKEL (reference sequence). This CDR3 has 14 residues. The CDR3 DNA is TGTGCCAGCAGCCAAGCAGGGCTGGGGTATGGCTACACCTTC. It specifies CASSQAGLGYGYTF.

In its sample, this clone was seen once. The gene calls are TRBV6-6 and TRBJ1-2; tentatively, D is TRBD1 (5 bases). Germline loops: CDR1 MNHNY, CDR2 SVGAGI (reference sequence). V was trimmed by 2 bases and J by 1 base, leaving 11 bases between them. The CDR3 contains 15 residues. This CDR3 reads CASSYEQGFNYGYTF. The DNA of the CDR3 is TGTGCCAGCAGTTACGAGCAGGGCTTTAACTATGGCTACACCTTC.

The chain recombines TRBV7-6 with TRBJ1-3; a weak D match, TRBD1 (6 bases). Trimming cost V 1 base and J 0 bases, with 13 bases left between them. The CDR3 has 17 residues. Germline V gene sequence: CDR1 SGHVS, CDR2 FNYEAQ. CDR3 coding DNA: TGTGCCAGCAGCTTAGTTACGGGGACAACCTCTGGAAACACCATATATTTT. Translated: CASSLVTGTTSGNTIYF.

Points on this clone: This CDR3 is also generated by other DNA sequences in the sample. The V gene is TRBV30, the J gene TRBJ1-2; 10 nucleotides line up with TRBD1. Germline assignment: CDR1 GTSNPN and CDR2 SVGIG (reference sequence). There are 12 residues in the CDR3. The V segment lost 5 bases and the J segment 8 bases; nucleotides outside the gene matches: 5. CDR3 protein: CAWGTGVGGYTF. Here the CDR3 DNA reads TGTGCCTGGGGGACAGGGGTCGGGGGCTACACCTTC.

This sequence joins TRBV7-2 and TRBJ2-3; tentative D call: TRBD2 (6 bases). Trimming took off 4 bases at V and 8 bases at J, with 19 bases between the two ends. The CDR3 has 15 amino acids. The germline V gene has CDR1 SGHTA and CDR2 FQGNSA. This chain's CDR3 is CASSSAGGTVGTQYF. The DNA for the CDR3 is TGTGCCAGCAGCTCCGCTGGGGGGACCGTCGGTACGCAGTATTTT.

V and J are TRBV6-5 and TRBJ1-1, with 7 bases that match TRBD1. Unmatched junction bases numbered 12, after V lost 7 bases and J lost 4 bases. The CDR3 extends over 15 amino acids. Germline V gives CDR1 MNHEY, CDR2 SVGAGI. CDR3 sequence reads: CASTPKTGRGTEAFF. DNA for the CDR3: TGTGCCAGCACCCCAAAGACAGGGCGTGGCACTGAAGCTTTCTTT.

V usage is TRBV14 and J usage is TRBJ2-7, with TRBD1 matching 9 bases. The CDR3 is 15 amino acids. V dropped 4 bases and J dropped 0; count of bases not matched to a gene: 4. The germline V gene encodes CDR1 SGHDN and CDR2 FVKESK. CDR3 sequence: CASSPGTGNSYEQYF. The CDR3 DNA reads TGTGCCAGCAGCCCCGGGACAGGGAACTCCTACGAGCAGTACTTC. The variable domain in full, with the rest retrieved from reference TRBV14 and TRBJ2-7, is EAGVTQFPSHSVIEKGQTVTLRCDPISGHDNLYWYRRVMGKEIKFLLHFVKESKQDESGMPNNRFLAERTGGTYSTLKVQPAELEDSGVYFCASSPGTGNSYEQYFGPGTRLTVT.

This chain connects TRBV5-1 to TRBJ2-7; 7 bases fit TRBD1. The CDR3 length is 15 residues. After removal of 4 bases from V and 2 bases from J, the junction contained 9 bases not matched to a gene. Germline V gives CDR1 SGHRS, CDR2 YFSETQ. Here the CDR3 reads CASSVDRVFTYEQYF. CDR3 coding DNA: TGCGCCAGCAGCGTAGACAGGGTCTTCACCTACGAGCAGTACTTC.

The chain joins TRBV27 to TRBJ2-3, with 10 bases identical to TRBD2. Trimming cost V 5 bases and J 6 bases; bases outside gene matches: 5. There are 14 residues in the CDR3. Germline V gene data show CDR1 as MNHEY and CDR2 as SMNVEV (reference sequence). This chain's CDR3 is CASSVLAGADTQYF. The CDR3 DNA reads as TGTGCCAGCAGTGTCCTAGCGGGGGCGGATACGCAGTATTTT.